This T cell receptor beta chain is drawn from a study of neurological immune-mediated disorders. This clonotype occurred a few times. CDR3 length: 13 residues. Per germline, CDR1 SGHVS and CDR2 FNYEAQ. V lost 5 bases to trimming and J lost 5 bases, with 9 bases between them. The authors obtained over 160 million TCR-beta sequences from 15-18 subjects per sequencing run. TCRdb processed the 5' RACE reads anew with MiXCR; each CDR3 protein has one entry. The table lists 43,000 or so distinct CDR3 sequences, about 14% of them singletons. Sample time point: longitudinal time-point 3. The study drew its healthy controls from blood bank volunteers in Maryland, USA.

The source of this sequence is a man in his thirties or forties in good health. The chain has TRBV7-6 and TRBJ1-4, with D perhaps matching TRBD1 (5 bases). What was sequenced was PBMCs. The chain's CDR3 is CASSTGRNEKLFF. In DNA, the CDR3 is TGTGCCAGCAGCACGGGACGGAATGAAAAACTGTTTTTT.